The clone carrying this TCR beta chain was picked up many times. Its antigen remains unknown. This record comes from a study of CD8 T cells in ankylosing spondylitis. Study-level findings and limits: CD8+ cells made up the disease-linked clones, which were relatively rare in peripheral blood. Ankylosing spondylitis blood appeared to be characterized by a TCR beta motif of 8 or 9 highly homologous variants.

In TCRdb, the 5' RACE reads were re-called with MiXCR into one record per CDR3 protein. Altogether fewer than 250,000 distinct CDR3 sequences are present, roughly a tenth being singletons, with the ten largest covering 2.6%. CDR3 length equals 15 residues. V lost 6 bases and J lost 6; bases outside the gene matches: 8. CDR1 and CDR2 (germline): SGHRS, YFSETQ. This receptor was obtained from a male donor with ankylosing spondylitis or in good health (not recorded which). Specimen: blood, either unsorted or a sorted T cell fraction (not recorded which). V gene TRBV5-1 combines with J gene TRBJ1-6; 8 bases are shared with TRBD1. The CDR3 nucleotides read TGCGCCAGCACCGACCGGACAGGGAGTAATTCACCCCTCCACTTT. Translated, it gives CASTDRTGSNSPLHF.